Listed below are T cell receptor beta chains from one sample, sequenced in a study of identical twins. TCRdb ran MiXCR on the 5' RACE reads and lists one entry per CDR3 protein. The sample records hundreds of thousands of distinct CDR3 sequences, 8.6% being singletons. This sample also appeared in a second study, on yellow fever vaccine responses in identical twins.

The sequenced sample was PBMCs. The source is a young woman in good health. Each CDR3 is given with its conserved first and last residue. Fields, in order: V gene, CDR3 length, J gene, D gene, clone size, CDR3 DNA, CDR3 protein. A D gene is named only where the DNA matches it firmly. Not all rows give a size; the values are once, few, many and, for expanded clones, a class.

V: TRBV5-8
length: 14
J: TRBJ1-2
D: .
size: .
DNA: TGTGCCAGCAGCTTGGTAGCGGAATACTATGGCTACACCTTC
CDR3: CASSLVAEYYGYTF

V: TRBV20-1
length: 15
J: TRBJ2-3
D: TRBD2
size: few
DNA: TGCAGTGCTAGAGATTTGGCTAGCGGGGCAGATACGCAGTATTTT
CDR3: CSARDLASGADTQYF

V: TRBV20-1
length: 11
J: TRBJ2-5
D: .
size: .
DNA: TGCAGTGTCGGCAGTGGAGAGACCCAGTACTTC
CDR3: CSVGSGETQYF

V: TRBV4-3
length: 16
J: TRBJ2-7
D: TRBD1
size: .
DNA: TGCGCCAGCAGCCCGTACAGGGGAGCCACCTCCTACGAGCAGTACTTC
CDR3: CASSPYRGATSYEQYF

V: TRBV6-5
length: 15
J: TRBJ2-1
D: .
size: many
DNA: TGTGCCAGCAGTTACTCTAGGCAGGGGAGGGGTGAGCAGTTCTTC
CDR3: CASSYSRQGRGEQFF

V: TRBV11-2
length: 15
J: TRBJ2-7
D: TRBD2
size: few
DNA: TGTGCCAGCAGCCTTAGCGGGAGAGAAGATTCAGAGCAGTACTTC
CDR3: CASSLSGREDSEQYF

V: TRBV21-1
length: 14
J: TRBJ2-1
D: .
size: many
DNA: TGTGCCAGCCGTCCAGGGGGCTCCTACAATGAGCAGTTCTTC
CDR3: CASRPGGSYNEQFF

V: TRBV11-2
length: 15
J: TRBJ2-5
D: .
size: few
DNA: TGTGCCAGCAGCTGGGGAATAGCAGAGCAAGAGACCCAGTACTTC
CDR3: CASSWGIAEQETQYF

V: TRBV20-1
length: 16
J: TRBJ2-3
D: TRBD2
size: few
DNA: TGCAGTGCTAGACCAAGGGAAGCGGGAATGGCAGATACGCAGTATTTT
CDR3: CSARPREAGMADTQYF

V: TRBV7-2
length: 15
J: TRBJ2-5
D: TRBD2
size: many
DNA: TGTGCCAGCAGCAGGCGGACTAGCGGACAAGAGACCCAGTACTTC
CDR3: CASSRRTSGQETQYF

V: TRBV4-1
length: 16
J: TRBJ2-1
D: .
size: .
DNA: TGCGCCAGCAGCCAAGGGTATGGGACCTCCTACAATGAGCAGTTCTTC
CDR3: CASSQGYGTSYNEQFF

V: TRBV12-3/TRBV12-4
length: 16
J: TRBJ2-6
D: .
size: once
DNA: TGTGCCAGCATCTCACCTCGGCCCTCTGGGGCCAACGTCCTGACTTTC
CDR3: CASISPRPSGANVLTF

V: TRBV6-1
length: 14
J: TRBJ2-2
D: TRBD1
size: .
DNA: TGTGCCAGCAGAAGGGACAGGGGTACCGGGGAGCTGTTTTTT
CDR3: CASRRDRGTGELFF

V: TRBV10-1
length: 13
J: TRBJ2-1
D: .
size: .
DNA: TGCGCCAGCAGTGACCCGGACTCCAATGAGCAGTTCTTC
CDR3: CASSDPDSNEQFF

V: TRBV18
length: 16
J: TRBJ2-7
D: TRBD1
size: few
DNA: TGTGCCAGCTCACCATTGCCCCCGACAGGGGCCTACGAGCAGTACTTC
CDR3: CASSPLPPTGAYEQYF

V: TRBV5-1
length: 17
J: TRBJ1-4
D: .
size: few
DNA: TGCGCCAGCAGCTTGGTCTCCGCGCATGCAACTAATGAAAAACTGTTTTTT
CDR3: CASSLVSAHATNEKLFF

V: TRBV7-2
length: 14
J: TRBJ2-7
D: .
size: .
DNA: TGTGCCAGCAGCTTTGAGGAGGGGTCCTACGAGCAGTACTTC
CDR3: CASSFEEGSYEQYF

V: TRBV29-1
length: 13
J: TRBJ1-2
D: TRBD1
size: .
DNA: TGCAGCGGGCTACAGGACAGGGGTTCTGGCTACACCTTC
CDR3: CSGLQDRGSGYTF